The 9 T cell receptor beta chains listed next were all sequenced from one sample in a study of T cells in Graves' hyperthyroidism and ophthalmopathy. TCR beta CDR3 region amplification was performed from RNA transcripts. HTBI primers were used for first-round RT-PCR of the TCR CDR3. TCRdb re-called the multiplex PCR reads through MiXCR, storing one row per CDR3 protein. The profile shows about half a million distinct CDR3 sequences, roughly 20% of them singletons. Sequenced input: blood. The receptors here all came from a man aged 18 to 29 with Graves' hyperthyroidism.

In its sample, this clonotype was seen many times. The gene calls are TRBV7-2 and TRBJ1-2; D gene uncertain. The CDR3 covers 12 residues. From germline, CDR1 is SGHTA and CDR2 FQGNSA. V lost 5 bases and J 3 bases, leaving 7 bases between the germline ends. This CDR3 is CASSPDYYGYTF. The CDR3 DNA reads TGTGCCAGCAGCCCAGACTACTATGGCTACACCTTC.

The rearrangement joins TRBV6-2 or TRBV6-3 to TRBJ2-2; no clear D gene. Trimming took 0 bases from V and 6 from J, leaving 11 bases between them. This CDR3 region has 15 residues. The germline gives CDR1 MNHEY, CDR2 SVGEGT. DNA of the CDR3: TGTGCCAGCAGTTACTCGAATACCGAGGCCGGGGAGCTGTTTTTT. It encodes CASSYSNTEAGELFF.

There are many counts of this clonotype. The gene calls are TRBV6-1 and TRBJ1-1; D is perhaps TRBD1 (5 bases). This CDR3 spans 16 amino acids. Looked up from germline, CDR1 is MNHNS and CDR2 is SASEGT. Trimming pared 2 bases from V and 1 base from J, leaving 14 bases between. DNA of the CDR3: TGTGCCAGCAGTGAATGGACCCCGGGGGGGAACACTGAAGCTTTCTTT. This codes for CASSEWTPGGNTEAFF.

This clonotype was detected ten times or more. This chain uses TRBV6-1 with TRBJ1-1; D perhaps matches TRBD1 (6 bases). V was trimmed by 6 bases and J by 4 bases, leaving 18 bases between them. Germline V gene data show CDR1 as MNHNS and CDR2 as SASEGT. This CDR3 has 15 amino acids. CDR3 loop: CASRFGGRRATEAFF. The DNA of the CDR3 is TGTGCCAGCAGGTTTGGGGGGCGCCGTGCCACTGAAGCTTTCTTT.

The chain is built from TRBV6-1 and TRBJ1-5; D perhaps matches TRBD1 (6 bases). The CDR3 covers 14 residues. V was trimmed by 6 bases and J by 4 bases, leaving 13 bases between them. Germline V gene data show CDR1 as MNHNS and CDR2 as SASEGT. CDR3 DNA: TGTGCCAGCAGCGCAGGGGCGAGGAATCAGCCCCAGCATTTT. As protein: CASSAGARNQPQHF.

As concerns this clonotype: Here the CDR3 omits its conserved ending phenylalanine or tryptophan, so a read error is the likely source. This chain joins TRBV6-5 and TRBJ1-1; D may be TRBD1 (5 bases). This CDR3 has 14 residues. Looked up from germline, CDR1 is MNHEY and CDR2 is SVGAGI. In nucleotides, the CDR3 is TGTGCCAGCAGTGACTCGGGTGGGGGCACTGAAGCTTTCGTT. Protein: CASSDSGGGTEAFV.

This clonotype was observed a few times. The V gene is TRBV6-1, the J gene TRBJ1-5; D unresolved. V lost 5 bases to trimming and J lost 0 bases, with 11 bases between them. CDR3 length: 15 residues. CDR1 is MNHNS and CDR2 is SASEGT in the germline V gene. The CDR3 sequence: CASSLDGRSNQPQHF. CDR3 nucleotides: TGTGCCAGCAGTCTGGACGGCCGTAGCAATCAGCCCCAGCATTTT.

Ten or more counts support this clonotype. The gene calls are TRBV20-1 and TRBJ1-5, with D possibly matching TRBD1 (6 bases). V gave up 0 bases and J gave up 4 bases, with 10 bases separating them. The CDR3 extends over 14 amino acids. The germline V gene encodes CDR1 DFQATT and CDR2 SNEGSKA (reference sequence). The CDR3 region has the DNA TGCAGTGCTAGAGATCGAGGGGGAAATCAGCCCCAGCATTTT. Residues: CSARDRGGNQPQHF.

This clonotype was counted between two and nine times. J is TRBJ1-3 and V is TRBV30; D gene uncertain. Germline CDR1 reads GTSNPN; CDR2 reads SVGIG (reference sequence). CDR3 size: 16 residues. V was trimmed by 0 bases and J by 4 bases, leaving 16 bases between them. CDR3 nucleotide sequence: TGTGCCTGGAGTGTTATTCATGACTCTCGCGGAAACACCATATATTTT. Its translation is CAWSVIHDSRGNTIYF.